This T cell receptor beta chain was documented in a study of cytomegalovirus exposure and HLA in healthy donors. Primers for the PCR totalled 60 Vbeta and 13 Jbeta. The repertoire was sequenced with immunoSEQ multiplex PCR; TCRdb's copy has only in-frame clones and lacks some. This listing includes approximately 110,000 clones. Study conclusions and caveats: In a later analysis, about 17,000 TCR beta sequences were associated with HLA alleles at 0.05 false discovery rate.

This CDR3 spans 18 amino acids. V trimming: 2 bases; J trimming: 3 bases; junction bases outside the gene matches: 14. Germline CDR1 SGHDT, CDR2 YYEEEE. Comments on this clone: Its antigen is not identified.

Sequences were obtained from PBMCs. This chain links TRBV5-6 with TRBJ2-7; 10 bases match TRBD1. The receptor comes from a man in his thirties or forties in good health and CMV-seronegative. As DNA, the CDR3 is TGTGCCAGCAGCTTCCCTCCTCCGGGACAGGGGACCAACTACGAGCAGTACTTC. This codes for CASSFPPPGQGTNYEQYF.